Shown below are 9 T cell receptor beta chains from a single sample sequenced in a study of T cell changes during pregnancy in multiple sclerosis. Produced via immunoSEQ multiplex PCR; TCRdb's table is partial and in-frame only. This sample has about 130,000 clones; about 96% occur once, and the top ten carry roughly 0.45%. The sample was peripheral blood, taken after pregnancy. The receptors originated from a female donor with multiple sclerosis, enrolled in a pregnancy study.

This clone appeared once. The chain carries TRBV7-6 and TRBJ2-5, with 10 bases identical to TRBD1. CDR1 and CDR2 (germline): SGHVS, FNYEAQ. This CDR3 is 14 amino acids long. The trim removed 5 bases at V and 8 bases at J, leaving 8 bases unmatched. The CDR3 nucleotides read TGTGCCAGCAGCCTCCGGACAGGGGGAGAAACCCAGTACTTC. This codes for CASSLRTGGETQYF.

This clone was counted a few times. The chain couples TRBV28 to TRBJ1-1; D remains ambiguous. CDR3 length equals 11 residues. The germline V gene has CDR1 MDHEN and CDR2 SYDVKM. V shed 4 bases and J shed 11 bases, with 11 bases lying between them. CDR3 in amino acids: CASSWAREAFF. The CDR3 DNA reads as TGTGCCAGCAGTTGGGCCCGTGAGGCTTTCTTT.

This sequence joins TRBV19 and TRBJ2-5; TRBD2 is a possible D gene (6 bases). From germline, CDR1 is LNHDA and CDR2 SQIVND (reference sequence). V was cut by 1 base and J by 6 bases, with 30 bases left in between. The CDR3 has 20 amino acids. CDR3 in amino acids: CASSIGLGVGGGYREKTQYF. In DNA, the CDR3 is TGTGCCAGTAGTATAGGACTGGGGGTGGGTGGGGGGTATAGAGAGAAGACCCAGTACTTC.

The chain uses TRBV4-1 and TRBJ2-5, with TRBD1 identical over 7 bases. The ends lost 1 base at V and 5 bases at J; junction bases unmatched: 13. The CDR3 loop spans 17 amino acids. Germline assignment: CDR1 MGHRA and CDR2 YSYEKL. CDR3: CASSQVTGKGYEETQYF. CDR3 nucleotides: TGCGCCAGCAGCCAAGTGACAGGGAAAGGGTATGAGGAGACCCAGTACTTC.

The chain employs TRBV19 and TRBJ2-1; 10 bases map to TRBD2. V lost 5 bases to trimming and J lost 0 bases; unmatched junction nucleotides: 1. The CDR3 contains 15 residues. Germline lookup yields CDR1 LNHDA and CDR2 SQIVND (reference sequence). The CDR3 region is CASSSSGSSYNEQFF. Written as DNA, the CDR3 is TGTGCCAGTAGTTCTAGCGGGAGCTCCTACAATGAGCAGTTCTTC. Filled out from reference TRBV19 and TRBJ2-1, the complete variable domain reads DGGITQSPKYLFRKEGQNVTLSCEQNLNHDAMYWYRQDPGQGLRLIYYSQIVNDFQKGDIAEGYSVSREKKESFPLTVTSAQKNPTAFYLCASSSSGSSYNEQFFGPGTRLTVL.

The rearrangement joins TRBV28 to TRBJ1-2; TRBD1 aligns across 9 bases. This CDR3 has 15 residues. Germline V CDR1 and CDR2: MDHEN, SYDVKM. Losses at the gene ends were 6 bases for V and 7 bases for J; bases not matched to a gene: 12. For the CDR3, the DNA is TGTGCCAGCAGGACTAGAACAGGGGGCGGTTCTGGCTACACCTTC. Protein: CASRTRTGGGSGYTF.

V usage is TRBV7-6 and J usage is TRBJ1-4, with D perhaps TRBD1 (5 bases). With 1 base removed from V and 5 bases from J, the gap between germline ends came to 17 bases. Per the germline V gene, CDR1 is SGHVS and CDR2 is FNYEAQ. The CDR3 covers 17 residues. CDR3 in amino acids: CASSLDLVAGLNEKLFF. The CDR3 bases are TGTGCCAGCAGCTTAGATCTTGTGGCAGGGCTGAATGAAAAACTGTTTTTT.

The CDR3: CASSLSQGNNQPQHF. CDR3 in DNA: TGTGCCAGCAGCTTATCACAGGGTAACAATCAGCCCCAGCATTTT. The rearrangement links TRBV7-2 to TRBJ1-5; possible D gene TRBD1, 6 bases. With 2 bases removed from V and 3 bases from J, the gap between germline ends came to 11 bases. CDR1 SGHTA and CDR2 FQGNSA come from the germline V gene. CDR3 length: 15 residues. The variable domain in full, with the rest retrieved from reference TRBV7-2 and TRBJ1-5, is GAGVSQSPSNKVTEKGKDVELRCDPISGHTALYWYRQSLGQGLEFLIYFQGNSAPDKSGLPSDRFSAERTGGSVSTLTIQRTQQEDSAVYLCASSLSQGNNQPQHFGDGTRLSIL.

The rearrangement uses TRBV27 and TRBJ2-5; 7 bases are shared with TRBD2. V lost 3 bases and J lost 5; bases outside the gene matches: 6. This CDR3 has 14 residues. Germline-derived CDR1 and CDR2 are MNHEY and SMNVEV (reference sequence). CDR3: CASSFGGEGETQYF. CDR3 coding DNA: TGTGCCAGCAGTTTTGGGGGGGAGGGCGAGACCCAGTACTTC.